This T cell receptor (beta chain) appears in the sequencing data of a study of vaccination and CD4 T cells after COVID-19. This CDR3 spans 15 amino acids. The V gene's germline CDR1 is MDHEN and CDR2 SYDVKM. Between the trimmed V and J ends, which lost 4 bases and 3 bases, there was a span of 15 bases. Cultured CD4+ T-cell DNA underwent Oncomine TCR Beta short-read sequencing. After culture, CD4+ T cells served as the source for genomic DNA extraction. TCRdb redid the calling of the PCR reads with MiXCR, one entry per CDR3 protein. The sample has about 11,000 distinct CDR3 sequences, around 23% seen once. The treatment denotes: approximately nine-day PBMC culture with coronavirus spike peptide pools or control peptides (ViraFEST assay). Antigen-specific T cell expansion with peptide pools preceded TCR sequencing in the ViraFEST approach. This clonotype showed up just a few times. Its specificity is unknown.

Notes on the study in general: Convalescent patients' median share of reactive clones seen only post-vaccination was about 88%. Going from approximately 21 to 40, median SARS-CoV-2-reactive clonotypes did not rise significantly.

The sample consisted of CD4+ T cells from blood, cultured in vitro, taken after SARS-CoV-2 vaccination. The chain employs TRBV28 and TRBJ1-2; D ambiguous. This sequence was found in a human donor who had recovered from COVID-19. CDR3 nucleotide sequence: TGTGCCAGCAGTTCCCCCGGCCCAGCTGACTATGGCTACACCTTC. It is translated as CASSSPGPADYGYTF.